The rows below give T cell receptor beta chains drawn from one sample of a study of cytomegalovirus exposure and HLA in healthy donors. The table came from immunoSEQ multiplex PCR; TCRdb's copy has only in-frame clones and leaves some out. The table includes tens of thousands of clones, approximately 72% detected once. The specimen sequenced was PBMCs. The receptors shown here come from a woman in her twenties or thirties in good health and CMV-seronegative. Each CDR3 is given with its conserved first and last residue. A D gene is named only where the DNA matches it firmly. For some rows the clone size is stated as once, few or many, or as a class when expanded; others skip it.

j_call clone_size v_call d_call cdr3_aa cdr3_nt
TRBJ2-7 - TRBV28 TRBD1 CASRILGTGTYEQYF TGTGCCAGCAGGATCCTCGGGACAGGGACCTACGAGCAGTACTTC
TRBJ2-7 many TRBV10-3 TRBD2 CAISGGLAGVEEQYF TGTGCCATCAGTGGGGGACTAGCGGGGGTGGAGGAGCAGTACTTC
TRBJ2-2 - TRBV5-1 - CASSPGTGLANTGELFF TGCGCCAGCAGCCCTGGAACGGGTCTAGCGAACACCGGGGAGCTGTTTTTT
TRBJ2-1 few TRBV30 TRBD2 CAWSRGLAGGDEQFF TGTGCCTGGAGTAGGGGACTAGCGGGAGGGGATGAGCAGTTCTTC
TRBJ2-3 - TRBV7-9 - CASSPLNTDTQYF TGTGCCAGCAGCCCGCTAAACACAGATACGCAGTATTTT
TRBJ2-7 - TRBV23-1 - CASSQFGRGPYEQYF TGCGCCAGCAGTCAATTTGGCAGGGGTCCCTACGAGCAGTACTTC
TRBJ2-3 - TRBV11-2 TRBD1 CASSSLGQDTDTQYF TGTGCCAGCAGCTCCTTAGGACAGGACACAGATACGCAGTATTTT
TRBJ2-2 - TRBV10-1 - CASSDLPGTGELFF TGCGCCAGCAGTGACCTCCCAGGGACCGGGGAGCTGTTTTTT
TRBJ2-7 - TRBV7-9 - CASSFEHNPHEQYF TGTGCCAGCAGCTTCGAGCATAACCCCCACGAGCAGTACTTC
TRBJ2-5 - TRBV6-1 TRBD1 CASRDRGETQYF TGTGCCAGCAGGGACAGGGGAGAGACCCAGTACTTC
TRBJ2-7 - TRBV5-1 TRBD2 CASSLVPTGGSNEQYF TGCGCCAGCAGCTTGGTCCCCACCGGCGGGAGCAACGAGCAGTACTTC
TRBJ2-1 few TRBV5-1 - CASSLIIGDEQFF TGCGCCAGCAGCTTGATTATAGGGGATGAGCAGTTCTTC
TRBJ2-1 - TRBV30 TRBD1 CAWSLGQGLYNEQFF TGTGCCTGGAGCTTGGGACAGGGGCTCTACAATGAGCAGTTCTTC
TRBJ1-2 - TRBV7-2 TRBD1 CASSLVGGQGREGYTF TGTGCCAGCAGCTTAGTAGGGGGACAGGGGCGGGAGGGCTACACCTTC
TRBJ2-2 - TRBV7-6 - CASSLEGSGNTGELFF TGTGCCAGCAGCTTAGAAGGTAGCGGGAACACCGGGGAGCTGTTTTTT
TRBJ1-3 few TRBV5-1 - CASSLPSGNTIYF TGCGCCAGCAGCTTGCCCAGTGGAAACACCATATATTTT
TRBJ2-5 - TRBV29-1 - CSGEYQETQYF TGCAGCGGAGAGTACCAAGAGACCCAGTACTTC
TRBJ1-3 - TRBV4-1 - CASSQEFLSGNTIYF TGCGCCAGCAGCCAAGAATTCCTCTCTGGAAACACCATATATTTT
TRBJ2-1 - TRBV19 - CASSIGLLDKQFF TGTGCCAGTAGTATCGGACTACTTGATAAGCAGTTCTTC
TRBJ2-2 - TRBV30 - CAWRRLALAGELFF TGTGCCTGGAGACGCCTAGCACTTGCCGGGGAGCTGTTTTTT
TRBJ2-5 - TRBV2 TRBD2 CASEIGLATRETQYF TGTGCCAGCGAGATCGGACTAGCGACGCGGGAGACCCAGTACTTC
TRBJ1-5 - TRBV28 - CASSVNLENQPQHF TGTGCCAGCAGTGTCAACTTAGAAAATCAGCCCCAGCATTTT
TRBJ2-2 once TRBV19 - CASSNQGTGELFF TGTGCCAGTAGTAATCAGGGGACCGGGGAGCTGTTTTTT
TRBJ2-7 - TRBV5-1 - CASGLDGYEQYF TGCGCCAGCGGATTGGACGGCTACGAGCAGTACTTC
TRBJ1-4 - TRBV30 - CAWRWRGGEKLFF TGTGCCTGGAGATGGAGGGGTGGGGAAAAACTGTTTTTT
TRBJ1-2 - TRBV18 - CASSPTRGDGYTF TGTGCCAGCTCCCCCACGCGGGGTGATGGCTACACCTTC
TRBJ1-2 - TRBV28 TRBD1 CASSGHTGAYGYTF TGTGCCAGCAGTGGTCATACAGGGGCCTATGGCTACACCTTC
TRBJ1-4 - TRBV4-2 - CASSQDVITGSTNEKLFF TGTGCCAGCAGCCAGGATGTCATTACGGGTTCAACTAATGAAAAACTGTTTTTT
TRBJ2-3 - TRBV29-1 TRBD1 CSVEDRGTDTQYF TGCAGCGTAGAGGACAGGGGCACAGATACGCAGTATTTT
TRBJ2-5 - TRBV19 - CASSIGREETQYF TGTGCCAGTAGTATAGGCAGGGAAGAGACCCAGTACTTC
TRBJ1-1 once TRBV5-4 - CASPHGGTEAFF TGTGCCAGCCCCCATGGGGGGACTGAAGCTTTCTTT
TRBJ1-4 - TRBV18 TRBD1 CASSPGQGGELFF TGTGCCAGCTCACCCGGACAGGGAGGAGAACTGTTTTTT
TRBJ2-5 - TRBV7-9 TRBD2 CASSLTKTSDPGTQYF TGTGCCAGCAGCTTAACCAAGACTAGCGATCCGGGGACCCAGTACTTC
TRBJ1-3 - TRBV4-2 TRBD1 CASSTGGANSLNTIYF TGTGCCAGCAGCACAGGGGGAGCGAACAGTTTAAACACCATATATTTT
TRBJ2-5 - TRBV5-1 - CASSLTEETQYF TGCGCCAGCAGCTTGACAGAGGAGACCCAGTACTTC
TRBJ2-3 - TRBV29-1 TRBD2 CSVEYGGASADTQYF TGCAGCGTTGAATACGGGGGGGCCAGCGCAGATACGCAGTATTTT
TRBJ1-2 - TRBV2 TRBD1 CASSERDRGHLGYGYTF TGTGCCAGCAGTGAACGGGACAGGGGGCACCTGGGCTATGGCTACACCTTC
TRBJ1-1 - TRBV29-1 - CSVVRASTEAFF TGCAGCGTTGTCAGGGCAAGCACTGAAGCTTTCTTT
TRBJ1-2 - TRBV30 TRBD1 CAWSPDRGYGYTF TGTGCCTGGAGTCCGGACAGGGGTTACGGCTACACCTTC
TRBJ2-5 - TRBV28 - CASSLRQETQYF TGTGCCAGCAGTTTACGGCAAGAGACCCAGTACTTC
TRBJ1-5 - TRBV6-5 - CASARSPASNQPQHF TGTGCAAGCGCCCGCTCCCCAGCGAGCAATCAGCCCCAGCATTTT
TRBJ2-3 once TRBV6-5 - CASSYLSTDTQYF TGTGCCAGCAGTTACCTTAGCACAGATACGCAGTATTTT
TRBJ2-3 few TRBV6-6 - CASSPRDSDTQYF TGTGCCAGCAGCCCCCGGGACTCCGATACGCAGTATTTT
TRBJ2-1 few TRBV6-1 TRBD2 CASGELAGAYNEQFF TGTGCCAGCGGAGAGTTGGCGGGAGCCTACAATGAGCAGTTCTTC
TRBJ2-2 - TRBV5-1 TRBD1 CASAPTGFSSGELFF TGCGCCAGTGCGCCGACAGGGTTTTCTTCCGGGGAGCTGTTTTTT
TRBJ2-2 - TRBV30 - CAWKVRTLNTGELFF TGTGCCTGGAAAGTCAGGACACTAAACACCGGGGAGCTGTTTTTT
TRBJ2-3 few TRBV28 TRBD2 CASSLAGGQDTQYF TGTGCCAGCAGTTTAGCGGGGGGGCAAGATACGCAGTATTTT
TRBJ1-4 - TRBV6-5 - CASSLGGVNEKLFF TGTGCCAGCAGTTTAGGGGGAGTTAATGAAAAACTGTTTTTT
TRBJ1-4 - TRBV29-1 - CSVEVRPTGEKLFF TGCAGCGTTGAAGTGAGACCGACAGGAGAAAAACTGTTTTTT
TRBJ1-3 - TRBV5-1 TRBD1 CASSLAGTERGNTIYF TGCGCCAGCAGCTTGGCTGGGACAGAAAGAGGAAACACCATATATTTT
TRBJ1-6 - TRBV5-1 TRBD1 CASSPTGATHNSPLHF TGCGCCAGCAGCCCGACAGGGGCCACGCATAATTCACCCCTCCACTTT
TRBJ1-5 - TRBV5-7 - CASSLARDSNQPQHF TGTGCCAGCAGCTTGGCCAGGGATAGCAATCAGCCCCAGCATTTT
TRBJ2-2 - TRBV6-1 - CASSEMTLNTGELFF TGTGCCAGCAGTGAAATGACACTTAACACCGGGGAGCTGTTTTTT